This is a list of T cell receptor beta chains from one sample in a study of T cell responses to AZD1222 COVID-19 vaccine. Assay: immunoSEQ multiplex PCR; the TCRdb copy retains only in-frame clones and omits some. The sample shows 120,000 or so clones, 70% to 90% of them seen only once. The input for sequencing was peripheral blood, taken 28 days after the second AZD1222 dose. The receptors were sampled from an adult who received the AZD1222 COVID-19 vaccine. The CDR3 runs from the conserved cysteine through the conserved F or W. Fields, in order: CDR3 protein, CDR3 DNA, D gene, J gene, V gene, clone size. A D gene is named only where the DNA matches it firmly. A row's size may be missing; if present it is once, few, many or a size class.

CASSLAKDSTQYF	TGTGCCAGCAGCTTAGCAAAGGACAGTACGCAGTATTTT	NA	TRBJ2-3	TRBV7-2	NA
CASSTQAEKLFF	TGTGCCAGCAGTACCCAAGCAGAAAAACTGTTTTTT	NA	TRBJ1-4	TRBV12-3/TRBV12-4	NA
CASSESGRGYEQYF	TGCGCCAGCAGTGAGTCGGGCAGGGGCTACGAGCAGTACTTC	NA	TRBJ2-7	TRBV10-2	medium-sized
CASSKDMREEYEQYF	TGTGCCAGCAGCAAGGACATGAGGGAGGAATACGAGCAGTACTTC	NA	TRBJ2-7	TRBV6-5	NA
CASRSARDRPREQYF	TGTGCCAGCAGGTCGGCCCGGGACAGGCCTCGAGAGCAGTACTTC	TRBD1	TRBJ2-7	TRBV27	few
CASSFENTEAFF	TGTGCCAGCAGTTTCGAGAACACTGAAGCTTTCTTT	NA	TRBJ1-1	TRBV12-3/TRBV12-4	NA
CASSPTGADQPQHF	TGTGCCAGCAGCCCGACGGGGGCGGACCAGCCCCAGCATTTT	NA	TRBJ1-5	TRBV9	few
CASSLDQRPKQFF	TGTGCCAGCAGCTTAGATCAGCGACCCAAGCAGTTCTTC	NA	TRBJ2-1	TRBV7-2	few
CASSLYPETGRTGNTIYF	TGCGCCAGCAGCCTCTACCCTGAGACAGGGAGGACTGGAAACACCATATATTTT	TRBD1	TRBJ1-3	TRBV5-1	NA
CASSRGEGAGYNEQFF	TGTGCCAGCAGCCGCGGCGAGGGCGCCGGCTACAATGAGCAGTTCTTC	NA	TRBJ2-1	TRBV7-8	NA
CASSEASGSEQYF	TGCGCCAGCAGCGAAGCGTCAGGGAGCGAGCAGTACTTC	NA	TRBJ2-7	TRBV10-2	NA
CASSTYDRDNEQYF	TGTGCCAGCAGCACCTATGATAGGGATAACGAGCAGTACTTC	NA	TRBJ2-7	TRBV6-7	NA
CASSLTENTEAFF	TGTGCCAGCAGCCTGACAGAGAACACTGAAGCTTTCTTT	NA	TRBJ1-1	TRBV7-9	NA